This T cell receptor beta chain appears in the sequencing data of a study of shared T cell receptors in the human thymus. TCRdb keeps only in-frame clones here, not all; method: immunoSEQ multiplex PCR. Among 720,000 or so clones listed, 80% to 90% were seen once. Germline CDR1 reads MDHEN; CDR2 reads SYDVKM. This CDR3 is 14 amino acids long. Trimming took off 6 bases at V and 1 base at J, with 12 bases between the two ends. In addition, the sample was reused for a study of human thymus T cells.

This chain links TRBV28 with TRBJ1-1; TRBD1 is a possible D gene (5 bases). This TCR was sampled from a girl less than two years old with a congenital heart defect. What was sequenced was thymocytes. The CDR3 spells CASSLRGPNTEAFF. The CDR3 nucleotides read TGTGCCAGCAGCTTGCGGGGACCGAACACTGAAGCTTTCTTT.